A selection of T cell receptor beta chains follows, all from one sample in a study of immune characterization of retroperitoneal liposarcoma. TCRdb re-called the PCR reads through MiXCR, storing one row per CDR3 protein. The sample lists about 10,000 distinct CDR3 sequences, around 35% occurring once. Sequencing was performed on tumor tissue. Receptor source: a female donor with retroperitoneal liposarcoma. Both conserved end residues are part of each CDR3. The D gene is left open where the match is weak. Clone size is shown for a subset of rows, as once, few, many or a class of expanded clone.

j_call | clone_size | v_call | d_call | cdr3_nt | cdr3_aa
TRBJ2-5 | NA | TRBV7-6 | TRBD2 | TGTGCCAGCAGCTTAGAAGGTAGCGGGGGCTATCAAGAGACCCAGTACTTC | CASSLEGSGGYQETQYF
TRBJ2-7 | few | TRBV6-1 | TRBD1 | TGTGCCAGCAGAGAAGACAGGGGGGGGTACGAGCAGTACTTC | CASREDRGGYEQYF
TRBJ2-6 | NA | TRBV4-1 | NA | TGTGCCAGCAGCCAAGATGGGAGTTCTGGGGCCAACGTCCTGACTTTC | CASSQDGSSGANVLTF
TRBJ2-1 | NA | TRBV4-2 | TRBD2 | TGTGCCAGCAGCCAAGAACCAGGACTAGCGGGAGTGTCTGAGCAGTTCTTC | CASSQEPGLAGVSEQFF
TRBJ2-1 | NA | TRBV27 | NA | TGTGCCAGCAGTTCCCTAGTGAGAGACAATGAGCAGTTCTTC | CASSSLVRDNEQFF
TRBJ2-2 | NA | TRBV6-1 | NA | TGTGCCAGCAGTCCCAAGGACAGAAACACCGGGGGGCTGTTTTTT | CASSPKDRNTGGLFF
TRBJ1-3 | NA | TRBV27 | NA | TGTGCCAGCAGTTTTACCGTTGGGCCTGGAAACACCATATATTTT | CASSFTVGPGNTIYF
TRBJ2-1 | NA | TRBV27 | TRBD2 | TGTGGTAGCGGGAGTTCTTTGGGGGGCTCCTACAATGAGCAGTTCTTC | CGSGSSLGGSYNEQFF
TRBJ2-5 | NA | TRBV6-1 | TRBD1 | TGTGCCAGCAAATTTACGGGACAGGTCAGAGTAGAGACCCAGTACTTC | CASKFTGQVRVETQYF
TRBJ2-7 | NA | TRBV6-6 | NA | TGTGCCAGCAGTTACCGGGACGTGCGAACCTACGAGCAGTACTTC | CASSYRDVRTYEQYF
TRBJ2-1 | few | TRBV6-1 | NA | TGTGCCAGCATACGAGGGGGGGCCTACAATGAGCAGTTCTTC | CASIRGGAYNEQFF
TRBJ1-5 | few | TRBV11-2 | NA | TGTGCCAGCAGCATCTCAGTCAGGCAGCCCCAGCATTTT | CASSISVRQPQHF
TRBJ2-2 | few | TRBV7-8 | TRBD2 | TGTGCCAGCAGCTATGGGACTAGCGGGAGCGGGGAGCTGTTTTTT | CASSYGTSGSGELFF
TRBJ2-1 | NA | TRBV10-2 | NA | TGCGCCAGCTCTCCGCAAATACGCAATGAGCAGTTCTTC | CASSPQIRNEQFF